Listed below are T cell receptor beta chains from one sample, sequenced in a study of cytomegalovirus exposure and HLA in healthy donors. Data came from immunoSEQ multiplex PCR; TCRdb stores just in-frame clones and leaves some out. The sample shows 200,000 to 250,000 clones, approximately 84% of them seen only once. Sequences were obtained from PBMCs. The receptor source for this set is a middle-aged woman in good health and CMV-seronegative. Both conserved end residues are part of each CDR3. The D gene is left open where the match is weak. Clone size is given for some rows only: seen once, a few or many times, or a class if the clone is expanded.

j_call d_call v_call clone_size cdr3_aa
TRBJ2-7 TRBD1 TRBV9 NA CASSRGGTGGTEQYF
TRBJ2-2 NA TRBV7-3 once CASRSRGRGTGELFF
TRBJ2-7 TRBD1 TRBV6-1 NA CASSRDSPYEQYF
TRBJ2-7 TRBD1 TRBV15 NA CATSTTGQGYEQYF
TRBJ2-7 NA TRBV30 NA CAWGDSSYEQYF
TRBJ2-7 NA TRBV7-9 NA CASSPKVRHGNEQYF
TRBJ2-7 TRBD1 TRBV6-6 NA CASSYPHRDRTFEQYF
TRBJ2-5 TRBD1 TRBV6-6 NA CASRPGTGQETQYF
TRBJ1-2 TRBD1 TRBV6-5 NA CATRDSPFYTF
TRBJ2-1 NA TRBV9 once CASSALSGEQFF
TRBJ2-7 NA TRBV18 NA CASSPRVSYEQYF
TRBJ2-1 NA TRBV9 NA CASSVDSRDKSSYNEQFF
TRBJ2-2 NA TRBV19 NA CASSIDRGNTGELFF
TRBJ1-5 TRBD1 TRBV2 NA CASSVRTGANQPQHF
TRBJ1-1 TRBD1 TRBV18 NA CASSPFPGGLDTEAFF
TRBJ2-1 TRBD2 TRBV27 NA CASSLASGGRGEQFF
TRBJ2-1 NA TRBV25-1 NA CASSGPTGPTYNEQFF
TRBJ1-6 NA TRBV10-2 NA CASSKTQGNNSPLHF